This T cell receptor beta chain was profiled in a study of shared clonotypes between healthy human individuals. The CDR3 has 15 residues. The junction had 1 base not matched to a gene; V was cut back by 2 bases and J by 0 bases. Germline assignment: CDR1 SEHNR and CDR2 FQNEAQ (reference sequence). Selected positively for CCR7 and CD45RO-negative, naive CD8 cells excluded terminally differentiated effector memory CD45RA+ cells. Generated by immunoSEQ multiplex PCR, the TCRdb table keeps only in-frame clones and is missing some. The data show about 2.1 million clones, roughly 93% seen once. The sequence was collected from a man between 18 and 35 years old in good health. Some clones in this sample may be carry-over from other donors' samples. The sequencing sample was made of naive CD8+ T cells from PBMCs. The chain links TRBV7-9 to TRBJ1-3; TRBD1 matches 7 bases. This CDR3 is CASSLYRGSGNTIYF. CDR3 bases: TGTGCCAGCAGCTTATACAGGGGCTCTGGAAACACCATATATTTT.